The rows below give T cell receptor beta chains drawn from one sample of a study of technical replicates of blood from several donors. Using immunoSEQ multiplex PCR, the repertoire was profiled, and TCRdb retains in-frame clones only, with some absent. The table records approximately 70,000 clones, 92% of them present only once. The sample taken for sequencing was T cells isolated from PBMCs. These receptor sequences come from a human donor in good health. Both conserved end residues are part of each CDR3. Each record gives: clone size, J gene, V gene, D gene, CDR3 DNA, CDR3 protein. The D gene is left open where the match is weak. The listing skips clone size in some rows; elsewhere it reads once, few, many or a size class.

size: .
J: TRBJ1-3
V: TRBV6-5
D: .
DNA: TGTGCCAGCGGGCCAGCCCGGGGAACTGGAAACACCATATATTTT
CDR3: CASGPARGTGNTIYF

size: .
J: TRBJ2-7
V: TRBV11-1
D: TRBD1
DNA: TGTGCCAGCAGCCCAGGGACAGGGAGCGCTATCGAGCAGTACTTC
CDR3: CASSPGTGSAIEQYF

size: .
J: TRBJ2-1
V: TRBV28
D: TRBD2
DNA: TGTGCCAGCAGTTTAATAGGACTAGCGCGCAATGAGCAGTTCTTC
CDR3: CASSLIGLARNEQFF

size: .
J: TRBJ2-5
V: TRBV5-6
D: TRBD1
DNA: TGTGCCAGCAGCATAAACAGGGGTGGGGAGACCCAGTACTTC
CDR3: CASSINRGGETQYF

size: .
J: TRBJ2-7
V: TRBV9
D: TRBD2
DNA: TGTGCCAGCAGCGTAGAATGGTGGGAGGGCTACGAGCAGTACTTC
CDR3: CASSVEWWEGYEQYF

size: .
J: TRBJ2-3
V: TRBV5-4
D: .
DNA: TGTGCCAGCAGCGTTGACAAATCTGGGGGCACACGCACAGATACGCAGTATTTT
CDR3: CASSVDKSGGTRTDTQYF

size: .
J: TRBJ2-2
V: TRBV2
D: .
DNA: TGTGCCAGCAAACGGGAGACCACCGGGGAGCTGTTTTTT
CDR3: CASKRETTGELFF

size: once
J: TRBJ2-7
V: TRBV18
D: .
DNA: TGTGCCAGCTCACGTGAACTCAGGGGTACCTACGAGCAGTACTTC
CDR3: CASSRELRGTYEQYF

size: .
J: TRBJ2-7
V: TRBV6-6
D: TRBD2
DNA: TGTGCCAGCAGTTATGGGCTAGCGGGGGCCTACGAGCAGTACTTC
CDR3: CASSYGLAGAYEQYF

size: .
J: TRBJ2-7
V: TRBV7-9
D: TRBD2
DNA: TGTGCCAGCAGCTGGAGCGGGAGTGAATACGAGCAGTACTTC
CDR3: CASSWSGSEYEQYF

size: .
J: TRBJ2-1
V: TRBV7-3
D: TRBD2
DNA: TGTGCCAGCAGCCTACGGTATAGCGGGAGTGGCGATGAGCAGTTCTTC
CDR3: CASSLRYSGSGDEQFF

size: .
J: TRBJ2-4
V: TRBV4-3
D: .
DNA: TGCGCCAGCAGCCAAGAGGCGGCCCGGGACTGGGGCAAAAACATTCAGTACTTC
CDR3: CASSQEAARDWGKNIQYF

size: .
J: TRBJ2-2
V: TRBV6-5
D: TRBD1
DNA: TGTGCCACCCTGACAGGGTACACCGGGGAGCTGTTTTTT
CDR3: CATLTGYTGELFF

size: .
J: TRBJ2-3
V: TRBV11-2
D: TRBD2
DNA: TGTGCCAGCAGACGCAACGGGAGGCTGGCAGATACGCAGTATTTT
CDR3: CASRRNGRLADTQYF

size: .
J: TRBJ2-3
V: TRBV5-1
D: .
DNA: TGCGCCAGCAGCTTCGACAGCCCCGCAGATACGCAGTATTTT
CDR3: CASSFDSPADTQYF

size: .
J: TRBJ1-2
V: TRBV5-6
D: .
DNA: TGTGCCAGCAGCCCCGGGGGAGGCTACACCTTC
CDR3: CASSPGGGYTF

size: .
J: TRBJ2-3
V: TRBV11-2
D: .
DNA: TGTGCCAGCAGCTTTAGTTCAGGTTTTAGCACAGATACGCAGTATTTT
CDR3: CASSFSSGFSTDTQYF

size: .
J: TRBJ2-7
V: TRBV4-1
D: .
DNA: TGCGCCAGCAATTCCGAAGGGCGGGGCTCCTACGAGCAGTACTTC
CDR3: CASNSEGRGSYEQYF

size: .
J: TRBJ2-7
V: TRBV5-1
D: .
DNA: TGCGCCAGCAGCTTAATTAGCGGTAGATCCTACGAGCAGTACTTC
CDR3: CASSLISGRSYEQYF

size: .
J: TRBJ2-4
V: TRBV9
D: .
DNA: TGTGCCAGCAGCGTTTCGGCAGGTTCAGCCAAAAACATTCAGTACTTC
CDR3: CASSVSAGSAKNIQYF

size: few
J: TRBJ1-2
V: TRBV5-1
D: .
DNA: TGCGCCAGCAGCTTGTCGGACTTCTATGGCTACACCTTC
CDR3: CASSLSDFYGYTF

size: .
J: TRBJ2-7
V: TRBV28
D: .
DNA: TGTGCCAGCAGTTTATCAGGGACACTCGAGCAGTACTTC
CDR3: CASSLSGTLEQYF

size: .
J: TRBJ2-4
V: TRBV6-4
D: .
DNA: TGTGCCAGCAGTCCTACACTAGACAGGACCCAAGGCATTCAGTACTTC
CDR3: CASSPTLDRTQGIQYF

size: .
J: TRBJ1-3
V: TRBV5-8
D: .
DNA: TGTGCCAGCAGCCCTAACGGAAACACCATATATTTT
CDR3: CASSPNGNTIYF

size: .
J: TRBJ2-5
V: TRBV6-4
D: TRBD2
DNA: TGTGCCAGCAGTGGGGGGACTAGCGGGAGGGCGACCCAGTACTTC
CDR3: CASSGGTSGRATQYF

size: .
J: TRBJ2-1
V: TRBV19
D: TRBD2
DNA: TGTGCCAGTAGTATTCGCGGGGGGAATACCTACAATGAGCAGTTCTTC
CDR3: CASSIRGGNTYNEQFF

size: .
J: TRBJ2-3
V: TRBV2
D: .
DNA: TGTGCCAGCCGGGACATCTCTAGCACAGATACGCAGTATTTT
CDR3: CASRDISSTDTQYF

size: .
J: TRBJ1-5
V: TRBV29-1
D: .
DNA: TGCAGCGTTGGGGAGGGCGGGGCTGGCCAGCCCCAGCATTTT
CDR3: CSVGEGGAGQPQHF

size: .
J: TRBJ2-2
V: TRBV5-1
D: TRBD2
DNA: TGCGCCAGCAGCAGGCTAGCGGGAGGCGGTGGGGAGCTGTTTTTT
CDR3: CASSRLAGGGGELFF

size: .
J: TRBJ1-1
V: TRBV9
D: TRBD1
DNA: TGTGCCAGCAGTAAAAGGGGGCAAGACACTGAAGCTTTCTTT
CDR3: CASSKRGQDTEAFF

size: .
J: TRBJ2-1
V: TRBV9
D: .
DNA: TGTGCCAGCAGCGTCTTCGACGGGAATAATGAGCAGTTCTTC
CDR3: CASSVFDGNNEQFF

size: .
J: TRBJ2-3
V: TRBV5-1
D: TRBD2
DNA: TGCGCCAGCAGCTTGGCCGGGGGGACAGATACGCAGTATTTT
CDR3: CASSLAGGTDTQYF

size: .
J: TRBJ1-5
V: TRBV2
D: .
DNA: TGTGCCAGCAGTGATAGGGCAGGGGCTAGCAATCAGCCCCAGCATTTT
CDR3: CASSDRAGASNQPQHF

size: .
J: TRBJ2-3
V: TRBV28
D: TRBD1
DNA: TGTGCCAGCATTGGGACAGCCCTTTTCACAGATACGCAGTATTTT
CDR3: CASIGTALFTDTQYF

size: .
J: TRBJ2-7
V: TRBV6-5
D: .
DNA: TGTGCCAGCAGTTCCCCCGGCTACGAGCAGTACTTC
CDR3: CASSSPGYEQYF

size: .
J: TRBJ2-5
V: TRBV10-2
D: TRBD2
DNA: TGCGCCAGCAGTGAATGGAGCGGGAGGGGAACGCAAGAGACCCAGTACTTC
CDR3: CASSEWSGRGTQETQYF

size: .
J: TRBJ2-1
V: TRBV7-2
D: .
DNA: TGTGCCAGCAGCTTACCGCCCATAGCCAATGAGCAGTTCTTC
CDR3: CASSLPPIANEQFF

size: .
J: TRBJ1-5
V: TRBV19
D: .
DNA: TGTGCCAGTATGGGGGACTCCCTCCGTGAGCCCCAGCATTTT
CDR3: CASMGDSLREPQHF

size: .
J: TRBJ1-2
V: TRBV7-9
D: .
DNA: TGTGCCACAATCACACCAGGGGAATATGGCTACACCTTC
CDR3: CATITPGEYGYTF

size: .
J: TRBJ1-5
V: TRBV28
D: .
DNA: TGTGCCAGCAGTTTAAGAGCAGGGGCCGTAGGTCAGCCCCAGCATTTT
CDR3: CASSLRAGAVGQPQHF

size: .
J: TRBJ2-7
V: TRBV5-6
D: .
DNA: TGTGCCAGCAGCTCTTCTGCCTACGAGCAGTACTTC
CDR3: CASSSSAYEQYF

size: .
J: TRBJ2-2
V: TRBV10-3
D: .
DNA: TGTGCCTCCGGGACACCTAACACCGGGGAGCTGTTTTTT
CDR3: CASGTPNTGELFF

size: .
J: TRBJ2-2
V: TRBV10-3
D: .
DNA: TGTGCCATCAGTGCTCAAAGGAGTGCGGGAAACACCGGGGAGCTGTTTTTT
CDR3: CAISAQRSAGNTGELFF

size: .
J: TRBJ2-3
V: TRBV30
D: TRBD2
DNA: TGTGCCTGGGCAAAAGCGGGAGGGCCGATAGATACGCAGTATTTT
CDR3: CAWAKAGGPIDTQYF

size: .
J: TRBJ2-5
V: TRBV30
D: .
DNA: TGTGCCTGGAGTGCCGGAACGACACTTGGCGAGACCCAGTACTTC
CDR3: CAWSAGTTLGETQYF